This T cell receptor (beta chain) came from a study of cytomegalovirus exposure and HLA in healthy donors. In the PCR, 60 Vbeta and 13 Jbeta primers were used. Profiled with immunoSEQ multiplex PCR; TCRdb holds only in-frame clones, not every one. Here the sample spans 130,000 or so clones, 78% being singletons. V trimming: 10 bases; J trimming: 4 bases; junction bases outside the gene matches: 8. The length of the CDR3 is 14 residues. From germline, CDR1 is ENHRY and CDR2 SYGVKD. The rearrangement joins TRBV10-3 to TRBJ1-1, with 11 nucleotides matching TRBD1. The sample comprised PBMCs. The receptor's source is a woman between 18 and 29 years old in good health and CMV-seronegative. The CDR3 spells CATIPGTGGTEAFF. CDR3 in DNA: TGTGCCACGATCCCCGGGACAGGGGGCACTGAAGCTTTCTTT.